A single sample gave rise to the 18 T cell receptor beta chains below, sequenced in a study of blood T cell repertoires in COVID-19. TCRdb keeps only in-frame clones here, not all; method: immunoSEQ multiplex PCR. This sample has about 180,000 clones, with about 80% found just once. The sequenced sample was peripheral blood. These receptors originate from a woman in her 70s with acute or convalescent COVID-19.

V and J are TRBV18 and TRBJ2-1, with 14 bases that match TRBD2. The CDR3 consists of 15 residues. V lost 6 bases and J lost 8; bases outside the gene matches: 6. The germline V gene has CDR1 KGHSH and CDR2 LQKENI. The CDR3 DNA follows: TGTGCCAGCTCTCCCGGGACTAGCGGGAGTGATGAGCAGTTCTTC. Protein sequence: CASSPGTSGSDEQFF.

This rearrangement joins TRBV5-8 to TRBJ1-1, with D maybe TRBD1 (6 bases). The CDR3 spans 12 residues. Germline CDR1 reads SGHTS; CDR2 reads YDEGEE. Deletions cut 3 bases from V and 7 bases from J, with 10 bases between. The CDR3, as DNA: TGTGCCAGCAGCTGGGGGGGCGGTGAAGCTTTCTTT. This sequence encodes CASSWGGGEAFF. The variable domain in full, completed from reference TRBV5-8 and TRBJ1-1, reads EAGVTQSPTHLIKTRGQQATLRCSPISGHTSVYWYQQALGLGLQFLLWYDEGEERNRGNFPPRFSGRQFPNYSSELNVNALELEDSALYLCASSWGGGEAFFGQGTRLTVV.

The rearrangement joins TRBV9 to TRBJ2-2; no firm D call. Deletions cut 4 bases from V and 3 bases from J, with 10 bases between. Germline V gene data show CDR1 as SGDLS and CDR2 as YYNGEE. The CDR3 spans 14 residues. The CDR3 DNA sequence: TGTGCCAGCAGCCAGGTCCCTTACACCGGGGAGCTGTTTTTT. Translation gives CASSQVPYTGELFF.

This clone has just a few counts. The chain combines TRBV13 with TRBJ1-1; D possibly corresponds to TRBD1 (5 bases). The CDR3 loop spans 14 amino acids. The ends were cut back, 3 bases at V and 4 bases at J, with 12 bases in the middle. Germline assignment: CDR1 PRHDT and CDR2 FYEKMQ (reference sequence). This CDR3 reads CASSFSGSLTEAFF. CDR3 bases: TGTGCCAGCAGCTTTTCAGGGTCCCTCACTGAAGCTTTCTTT.

The DNA of the CDR3 is TGTGCCAGCAGCAGGTCCGGGACTAGCGGGGGGCTTCGAGAGACCCAGTACTTC. Protein sequence: CASSRSGTSGGLRETQYF. V gene TRBV7-3 combines with J gene TRBJ2-5, with 15 bases identical to TRBD2. CDR1 and CDR2 (germline): SGHTA, FQGTGA. The CDR3 is made up of 18 amino acids. Trimming at V came to 5 bases and at J to 4 bases, leaving 11 bases not matched to a gene.

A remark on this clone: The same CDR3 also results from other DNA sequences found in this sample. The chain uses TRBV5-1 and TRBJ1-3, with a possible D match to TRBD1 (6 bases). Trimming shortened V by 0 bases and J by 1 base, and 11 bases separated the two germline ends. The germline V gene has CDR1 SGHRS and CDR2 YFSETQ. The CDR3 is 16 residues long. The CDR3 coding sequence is TGCGCCAGCAGCTTGGCGGGGGGCGCATCTGGAAACACCATATATTTT. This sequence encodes CASSLAGGASGNTIYF.

The CDR3 region has the DNA TGTGCCAGCAGCCAAGAACTAGCACGATACAATGAGCAGTTCTTC. Translation: CASSQELARYNEQFF. This chain links TRBV3-1 (or the pseudogene TRBV3-2) with TRBJ2-1; D perhaps matches TRBD2 (6 bases). V gave up 0 bases and J gave up 4 bases, with 10 bases separating them. Germline V gives CDR1 LGHDT, CDR2 YNNKEL (reference sequence). The CDR3 extends over 15 amino acids.

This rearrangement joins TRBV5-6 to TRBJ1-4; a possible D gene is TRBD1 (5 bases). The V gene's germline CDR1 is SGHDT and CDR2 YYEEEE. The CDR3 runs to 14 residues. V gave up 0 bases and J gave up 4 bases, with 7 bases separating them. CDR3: CASSLGQLNEKLFF. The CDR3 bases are TGTGCCAGCAGCTTGGGACAGCTTAATGAAAAACTGTTTTTT.

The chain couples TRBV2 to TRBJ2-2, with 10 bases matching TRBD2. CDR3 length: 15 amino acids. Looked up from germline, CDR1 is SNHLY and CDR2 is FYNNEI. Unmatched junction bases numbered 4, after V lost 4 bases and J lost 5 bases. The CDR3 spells CASSALAGDTGELFF. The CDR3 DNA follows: TGTGCCAGCAGTGCGCTAGCGGGAGATACCGGGGAGCTGTTTTTT.

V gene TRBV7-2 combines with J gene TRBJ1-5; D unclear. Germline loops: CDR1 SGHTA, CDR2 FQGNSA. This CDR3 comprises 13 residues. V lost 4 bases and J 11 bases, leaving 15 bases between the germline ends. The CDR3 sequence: CASSSRSDTAQHF. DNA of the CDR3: TGTGCCAGCAGCTCACGCTCCGACACGGCCCAGCATTTT.

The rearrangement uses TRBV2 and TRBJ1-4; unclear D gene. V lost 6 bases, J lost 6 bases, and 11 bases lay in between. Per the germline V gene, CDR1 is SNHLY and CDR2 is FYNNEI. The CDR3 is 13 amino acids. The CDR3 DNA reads TGTGCCAGCAGGTTAAGTACGGATGAAAAACTGTTTTTT. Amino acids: CASRLSTDEKLFF.

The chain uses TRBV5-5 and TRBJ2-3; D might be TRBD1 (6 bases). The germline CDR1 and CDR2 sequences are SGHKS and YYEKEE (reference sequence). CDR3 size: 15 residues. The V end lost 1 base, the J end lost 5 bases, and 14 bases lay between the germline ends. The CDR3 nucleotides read TGTGCCAGCAGCTTGCGATTACAGGGATTAGATACGCAGTATTTT. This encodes CASSLRLQGLDTQYF.

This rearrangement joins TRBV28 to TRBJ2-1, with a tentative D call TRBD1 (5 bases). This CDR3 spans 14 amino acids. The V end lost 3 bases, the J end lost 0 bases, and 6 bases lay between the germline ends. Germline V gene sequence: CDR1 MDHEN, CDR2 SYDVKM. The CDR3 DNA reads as TGTGCCAGCAGTTTCCAGGGCTCCTACAATGAGCAGTTCTTC. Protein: CASSFQGSYNEQFF.

CDR3 amino acids: CATSRDPVRGYGYTF. The CDR3 DNA follows: TGTGCCACCAGCAGAGATCCGGTCAGGGGTTATGGCTACACCTTC. V is TRBV15 and J is TRBJ1-2; possible D gene TRBD1, 6 bases. The CDR3 is made up of 15 amino acids. CDR1 is LNHNV and CDR2 is YYDKDF in the germline V gene (reference sequence). V dropped 0 bases and J dropped 5 bases, with 13 bases sitting between them.

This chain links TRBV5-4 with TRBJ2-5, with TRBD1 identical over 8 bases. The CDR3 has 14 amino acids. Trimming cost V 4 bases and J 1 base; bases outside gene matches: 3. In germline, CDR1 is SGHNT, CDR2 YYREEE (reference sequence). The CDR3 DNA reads TGTGCCAGCAGCATAGGGACAGGCCAAGAGACCCAGTACTTC. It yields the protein CASSIGTGQETQYF.

The CDR3 here is CATSDTGQGQETQYF. CDR3 DNA: TGTGCCACCAGTGACACCGGACAGGGACAAGAGACCCAGTACTTC. This chain connects TRBV24-1 to TRBJ2-5; TRBD1 agrees at 8 bases. V was pared by 4 bases and J by 2 bases, with 5 bases of the junction left unmatched. The CDR3 sequence is 15 residues long. CDR1 KGHDR and CDR2 SFDVKD come from the germline V gene.

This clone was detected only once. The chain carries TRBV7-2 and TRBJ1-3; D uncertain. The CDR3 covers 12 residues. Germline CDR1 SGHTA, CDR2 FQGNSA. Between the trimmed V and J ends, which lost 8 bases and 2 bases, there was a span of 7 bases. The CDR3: CASALAGNTIYF. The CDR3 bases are TGTGCCAGCGCCCTAGCTGGAAACACCATATATTTT.

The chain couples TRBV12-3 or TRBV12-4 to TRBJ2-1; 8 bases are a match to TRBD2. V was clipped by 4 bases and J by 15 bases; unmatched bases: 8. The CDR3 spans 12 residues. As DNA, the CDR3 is TGTGCCAGCAGTTCCATGGGACTAGGTGGGTTCTTC. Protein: CASSSMGLGGFF.